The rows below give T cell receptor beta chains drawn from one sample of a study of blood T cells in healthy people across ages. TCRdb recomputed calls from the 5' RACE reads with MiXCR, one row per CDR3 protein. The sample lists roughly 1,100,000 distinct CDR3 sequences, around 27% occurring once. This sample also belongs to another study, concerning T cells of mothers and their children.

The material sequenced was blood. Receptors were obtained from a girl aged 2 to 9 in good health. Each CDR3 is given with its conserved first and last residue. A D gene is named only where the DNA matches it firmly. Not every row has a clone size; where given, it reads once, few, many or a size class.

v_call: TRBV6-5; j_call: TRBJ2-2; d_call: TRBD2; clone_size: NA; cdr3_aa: CASSYSPGGSGELFF; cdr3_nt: TGTGCCAGCAGTTACTCTCCCGGGGGGTCCGGGGAGCTGTTTTTT
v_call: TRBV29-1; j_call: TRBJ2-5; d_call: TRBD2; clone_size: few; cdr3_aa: CSVAPGLAGEVGTQYF; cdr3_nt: TGCAGCGTTGCCCCCGGACTAGCGGGGGAGGTCGGGACCCAGTACTTC
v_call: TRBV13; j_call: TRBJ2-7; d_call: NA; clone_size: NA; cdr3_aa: CASSPMGGAEQYF; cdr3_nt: TGTGCCAGCAGCCCCATGGGTGGGGCCGAGCAGTACTTC
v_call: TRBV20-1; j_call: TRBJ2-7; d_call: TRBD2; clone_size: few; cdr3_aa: CSMHGGSSYEQYF; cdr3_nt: TGCAGTATGCACGGCGGGAGCTCCTACGAGCAGTACTTC
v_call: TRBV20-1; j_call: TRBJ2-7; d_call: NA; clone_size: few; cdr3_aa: CSARVESYEQYF; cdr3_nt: TGCAGTGCTAGGGTGGAGAGCTACGAGCAGTACTTC
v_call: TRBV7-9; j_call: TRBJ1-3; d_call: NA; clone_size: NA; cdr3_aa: CASGGEGTAGNTIYF; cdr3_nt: TGTGCCTCCGGCGGCGAGGGGACGGCTGGAAACACCATATATTTT
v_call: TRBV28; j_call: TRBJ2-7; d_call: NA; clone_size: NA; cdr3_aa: CASSSGRNYEQYF; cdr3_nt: TGTGCCAGCAGTTCGGGACGGAATTACGAGCAGTACTTC
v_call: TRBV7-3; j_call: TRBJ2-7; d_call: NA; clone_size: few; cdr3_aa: CASSLRLKEGEQYF; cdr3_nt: TGTGCCAGCAGCTTAAGGCTAAAGGAGGGCGAGCAGTACTTC
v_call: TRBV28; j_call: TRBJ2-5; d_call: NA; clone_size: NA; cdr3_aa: CASSDQGETQYF; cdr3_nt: TGTGCCAGCAGTGACCAGGGAGAGACCCAGTACTTC
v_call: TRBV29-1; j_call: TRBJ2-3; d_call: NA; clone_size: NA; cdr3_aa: CSVGARVWTDTQYF; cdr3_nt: TGCAGCGTTGGGGCGAGGGTCTGGACAGATACGCAGTATTTT
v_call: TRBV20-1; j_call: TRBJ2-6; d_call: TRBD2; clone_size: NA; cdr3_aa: CSARDERGTGANVLTF; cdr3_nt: TGCAGTGCTAGAGACGAGCGGGGAACTGGGGCCAACGTCCTGACTTTC
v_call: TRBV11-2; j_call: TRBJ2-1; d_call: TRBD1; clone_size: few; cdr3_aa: CASSPTGLTEQFF; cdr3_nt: TGTGCCAGCAGCCCGACAGGGCTGACTGAGCAGTTCTTC
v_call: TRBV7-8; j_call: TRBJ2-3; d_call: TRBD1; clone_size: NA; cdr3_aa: CASSLLRLRDRRYTDTQYF; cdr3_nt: TGTGCCAGCAGCTTATTACGATTAAGGGACAGGCGTTACACAGATACGCAGTATTTT
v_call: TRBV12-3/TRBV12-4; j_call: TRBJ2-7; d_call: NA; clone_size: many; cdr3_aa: CASSLRSRYEQYF; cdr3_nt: TGTGCCAGCAGTTTAAGGTCCCGCTACGAGCAGTACTTC
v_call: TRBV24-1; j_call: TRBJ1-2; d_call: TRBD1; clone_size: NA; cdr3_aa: CATSAPDRGYYGYTF; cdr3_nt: TGTGCCACCAGTGCCCCAGACAGGGGGTACTATGGCTACACCTTC
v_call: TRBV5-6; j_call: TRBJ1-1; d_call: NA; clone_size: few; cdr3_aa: CASSLVWSEAFF; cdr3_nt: TGTGCCAGCAGCTTGGTATGGAGTGAAGCTTTCTTT
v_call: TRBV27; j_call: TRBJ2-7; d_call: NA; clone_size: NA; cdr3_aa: CASSLDGSPDEQYF; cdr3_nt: TGTGCCAGCAGTTTAGACGGATCACCAGACGAGCAGTACTTC
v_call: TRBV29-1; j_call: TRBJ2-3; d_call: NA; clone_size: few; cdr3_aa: CSAKGNTDTQYF; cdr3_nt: TGCAGCGCGAAGGGCAACACAGATACGCAGTATTTT
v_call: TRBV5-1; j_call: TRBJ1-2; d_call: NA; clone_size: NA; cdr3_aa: CASSFEPIGDYGYTF; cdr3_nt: TGCGCCAGCAGCTTCGAACCGATAGGGGACTATGGCTACACCTTC
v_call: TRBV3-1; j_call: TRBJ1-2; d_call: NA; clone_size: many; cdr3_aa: CASSQLTGPVGGGYGYTF; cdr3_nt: TGTGCCAGCAGCCAACTAACAGGCCCCGTAGGTGGAGGGTATGGCTACACCTTC
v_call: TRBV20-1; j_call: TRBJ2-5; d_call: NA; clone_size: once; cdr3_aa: CSARPGQKETQYF; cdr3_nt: TGCAGTGCTAGGCCCGGACAGAAGGAGACCCAGTACTTC
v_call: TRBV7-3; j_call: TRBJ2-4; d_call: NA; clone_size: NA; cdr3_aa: CASSSFHLQIAKNIQYF; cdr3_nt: TGTGCCAGCAGCTCCTTCCACCTCCAGATAGCCAAAAACATTCAGTACTTC
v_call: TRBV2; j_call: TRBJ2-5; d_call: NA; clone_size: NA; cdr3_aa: CASSGAGAYKETQYF; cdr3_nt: TGTGCCAGCAGTGGTGCGGGGGCGTATAAAGAGACCCAGTACTTC
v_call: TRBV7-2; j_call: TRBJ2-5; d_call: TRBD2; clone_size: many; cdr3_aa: CASSLERGETQYF; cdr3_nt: TGTGCCAGCAGCTTGGAGCGGGGGGAGACCCAGTACTTC
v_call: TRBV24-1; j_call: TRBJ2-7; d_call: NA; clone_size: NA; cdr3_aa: CATSTARKPGHGSYEQYF; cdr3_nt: TGTGCCACCAGCACAGCGAGAAAACCGGGACATGGTTCCTACGAGCAGTACTTC
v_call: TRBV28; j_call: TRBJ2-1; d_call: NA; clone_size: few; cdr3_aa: CASSFEGGGYEQFF; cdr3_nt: TGTGCCAGCAGTTTCGAGGGAGGGGGGTACGAGCAGTTCTTC
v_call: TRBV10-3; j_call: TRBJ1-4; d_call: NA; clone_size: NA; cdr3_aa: CATSLGGFEKLFF; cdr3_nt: TGTGCCACCAGCCTGGGGGGCTTTGAAAAACTGTTTTTT
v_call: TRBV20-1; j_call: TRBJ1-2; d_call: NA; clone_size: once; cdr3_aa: CSARGSKGVLYGYTF; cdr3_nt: TGCAGTGCTAGAGGCAGTAAGGGGGTCCTCTATGGCTACACCTTC
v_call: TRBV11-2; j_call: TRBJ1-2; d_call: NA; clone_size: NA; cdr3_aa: CASSPDGRRSSMAFTF; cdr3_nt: TGTGCCAGCAGCCCCGACGGCAGACGCTCTTCTATGGCTTTCACCTTC
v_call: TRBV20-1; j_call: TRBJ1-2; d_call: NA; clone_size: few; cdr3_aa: CSARTHIYGYTF; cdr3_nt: TGCAGTGCCCGAACGCACATATATGGCTACACCTTC
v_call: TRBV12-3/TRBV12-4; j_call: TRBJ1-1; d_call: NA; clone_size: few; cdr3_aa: CASMGGLSTEAFF; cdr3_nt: TGTGCCAGCATGGGAGGGTTGAGCACTGAAGCTTTCTTT
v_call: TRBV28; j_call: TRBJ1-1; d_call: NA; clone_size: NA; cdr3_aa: CASSPSWAHTEAFF; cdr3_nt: TGTGCCAGCAGTCCCTCGTGGGCTCACACTGAAGCTTTCTTT
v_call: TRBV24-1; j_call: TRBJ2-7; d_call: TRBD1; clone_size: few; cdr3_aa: CATSDLRTGRYEQYF; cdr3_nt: TGTGCCACCAGTGACCTCCGGACAGGGCGCTACGAGCAGTACTTC
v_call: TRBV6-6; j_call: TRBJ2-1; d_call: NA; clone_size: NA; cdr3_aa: CASSSPAWEDRIEFF; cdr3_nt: TGTGCCAGCAGTTCGCCTGCGTGGGAGGACCGTATTGAGTTCTTC
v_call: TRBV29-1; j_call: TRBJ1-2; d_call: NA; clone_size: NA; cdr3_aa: CSVGLRGKYGYTF; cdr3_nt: TGCAGCGTTGGGCTTCGGGGGAAATATGGCTACACCTTC
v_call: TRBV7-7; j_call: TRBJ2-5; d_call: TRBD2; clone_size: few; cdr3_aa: CASTKRAGEETQYF; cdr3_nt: TGTGCTAGCACCAAAAGGGCGGGAGAAGAGACCCAGTACTTC
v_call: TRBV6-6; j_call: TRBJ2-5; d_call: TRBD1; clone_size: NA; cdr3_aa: CASIKDPGTEETQYF; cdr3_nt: TGTGCCAGCATCAAAGATCCCGGGACAGAAGAGACCCAGTACTTC
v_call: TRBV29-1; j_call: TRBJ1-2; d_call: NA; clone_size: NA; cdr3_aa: CSVAMSNRGYTF; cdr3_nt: TGCAGCGTTGCTATGTCAAACCGGGGCTACACCTTC
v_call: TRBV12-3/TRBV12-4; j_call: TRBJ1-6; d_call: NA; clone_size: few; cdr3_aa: CASSFQTTLPNSPLHF; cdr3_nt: TGTGCCAGCAGTTTTCAAACTACCCTCCCGAATTCACCCCTCCACTTT
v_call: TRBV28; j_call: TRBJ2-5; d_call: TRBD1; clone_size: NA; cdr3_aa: CASSSGTGGLLETQYF; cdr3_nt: TGTGCCAGCAGTTCCGGGACAGGGGGTCTCTTGGAGACCCAGTACTTC
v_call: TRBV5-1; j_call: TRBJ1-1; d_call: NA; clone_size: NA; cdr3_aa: CASSTVNTEAFF; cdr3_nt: TGCGCCAGCAGCACGGTGAACACTGAAGCTTTCTTT
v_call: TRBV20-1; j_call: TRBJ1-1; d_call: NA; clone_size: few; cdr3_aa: CSARLDGWPSTEAFF; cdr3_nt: TGCAGTGCTAGGCTAGACGGGTGGCCTAGCACTGAAGCTTTCTTT